This is a list of T cell receptor beta chains from one sample in a study of blood T cell repertoires in COVID-19. Assay: immunoSEQ multiplex PCR; the TCRdb copy retains only in-frame clones and omits some. Of roughly 150,000 clones listed, approximately 88% are singletons. The specimen was peripheral blood. The receptors were sampled from a human donor in a cohort sampled during active COVID-19. Each CDR3 is given with its conserved first and last residue. The D gene is left open where the match is weak. Size tells how often a clone was seen (once, few, many) or the class of an expanded clone, and some rows leave it out.

>TRBD1|TRBJ2-6|-|TRBV19
TGTGCCAGTAGTTACGGGACAGACTCCTCTGGGGCCAACGTCCTGACTTTC
CASSYGTDSSGANVLTF
>-|TRBJ1-1|once|TRBV3-1/TRBV3-2
TGTGCCAGCAGCCAAGTCAGAGGCACTGAAGCTTTCTTT
CASSQVRGTEAFF
>TRBD1|TRBJ2-7|-|TRBV19
TGTGCCAGTAGTAGAGACAGGGCGTACGAGCAGTACTTC
CASSRDRAYEQYF
>TRBD2|TRBJ2-1|few|TRBV7-8
TGTGCCAGCAGCTCACCACTAGCGGGGGCGGGCAATGAGCAGTTCTTC
CASSSPLAGAGNEQFF
>-|TRBJ2-2|-|TRBV28
TGTGCCAGCAGTTTTGCTGTCTTGGGGGGAGTCACCGGGGAGCTGTTTTTT
CASSFAVLGGVTGELFF
>TRBD1|TRBJ1-1|-|TRBV23-1
TGCGCCAGCAGTCACCGCCGGACAGGGACGAACACTGAAGCTTTCTTT
CASSHRRTGTNTEAFF
>-|TRBJ2-7|-|TRBV19
TGTGCCAGTAGTACCACGACAGGAACCTACGAGCAGTACTTC
CASSTTTGTYEQYF
>TRBD2|TRBJ2-6|-|TRBV30
TGTGCCTGGAGTGTCGCCCTAGCGGGAACTGGGGCCAACGTCCTGACTTTC
CAWSVALAGTGANVLTF
>-|TRBJ2-5|-|TRBV2
TGTGCCAGCAGAGTCGGTGGCTACGGGGAGACCCAGTACTTC
CASRVGGYGETQYF
>-|TRBJ2-7|-|TRBV4-1
TGCGCCAGCAGCGTAACAGGGAGTGAGCAGTACTTC
CASSVTGSEQYF
>-|TRBJ1-6|-|TRBV28
TGTGCCAGCAGTTTGGGGGGACGGGTCAATTCACCCCTCCACTTT
CASSLGGRVNSPLHF
>TRBD2|TRBJ2-1|-|TRBV27
TGTGCCGGAAGGACTAGCGGGGGCTTCGATGAGCAGTTCTTC
CAGRTSGGFDEQFF
>-|TRBJ2-2|-|TRBV4-3
TGCGCCAGCAGCCTCGCATCGGGGGTGGGCACCGGGGAGCTGTTTTTT
CASSLASGVGTGELFF
>TRBD2|TRBJ2-7|-|TRBV29-1
TGCAGCGTCTCGAGCGGGAGCTACGAGCAGTACTTC
CSVSSGSYEQYF
>-|TRBJ1-6|-|TRBV27
TGTGCCAGCAGTTTAGTGACAGTTAATTCACCCCTCCACTTT
CASSLVTVNSPLHF
>-|TRBJ2-7|-|TRBV11-2
TGTGCCAGCAGCTTAGAAGGGGCATCAAGCTACGAGCAGTACTTC
CASSLEGASSYEQYF
>TRBD1|TRBJ2-3|-|TRBV5-1
TGCGCCAGCAGCTTGGAGTTAGGACAGGGGACAGATACGCAGTATTTT
CASSLELGQGTDTQYF
>TRBD1|TRBJ2-7|-|TRBV5-5
TGTGCCAGCAGCCTACGGACAGGGGGCAACGAGCAGTACTTC
CASSLRTGGNEQYF
>TRBD1|TRBJ1-2|-|TRBV29-1
TGCAGCGTTCTGGACAGGGGGCATGGCTACACCTTC
CSVLDRGHGYTF
>TRBD2|TRBJ2-2|-|TRBV30
TGTGCCTGGAGAGGACTAGCGGGGGGCCACTCCGGGGAGCTGTTTTTT
CAWRGLAGGHSGELFF